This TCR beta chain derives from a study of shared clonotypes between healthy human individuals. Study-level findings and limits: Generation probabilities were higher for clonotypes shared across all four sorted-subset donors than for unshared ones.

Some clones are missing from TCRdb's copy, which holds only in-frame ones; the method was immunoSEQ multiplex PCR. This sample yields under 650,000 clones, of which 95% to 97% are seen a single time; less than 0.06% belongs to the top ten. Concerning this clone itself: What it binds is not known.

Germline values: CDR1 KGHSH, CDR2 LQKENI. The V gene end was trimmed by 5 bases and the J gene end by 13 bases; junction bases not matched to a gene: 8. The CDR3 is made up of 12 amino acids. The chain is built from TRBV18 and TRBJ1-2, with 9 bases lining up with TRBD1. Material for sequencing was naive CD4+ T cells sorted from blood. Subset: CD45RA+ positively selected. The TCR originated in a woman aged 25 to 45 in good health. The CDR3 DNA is TGTGCCAGCTCATCCTACAGGGGGCAGGTCACCTTC. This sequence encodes CASSSYRGQVTF.